The 32 T cell receptor beta chains given below trace back to one sample, sequenced in a study of blood T cell repertoires in COVID-19. Data came from immunoSEQ multiplex PCR; TCRdb stores just in-frame clones and leaves some out. The data show about 85,000 clones, with 70% to 90% seen just once and less than 6.5% held by the top ten. The sequenced material came from peripheral blood. These receptors all come from a man aged 55 to 70 with acute or convalescent COVID-19.

The chain links TRBV2 to TRBJ2-5, with TRBD1 matching 9 bases. The germline CDR1 and CDR2 sequences are SNHLY and FYNNEI. The CDR3 has 14 amino acids. With V trimmed by 5 bases and J by 1 base, 2 bases remained unmatched. The CDR3 DNA follows: TGTGCCAGCAGTCGGACAGGGGTCCAAGAGACCCAGTACTTC. Protein sequence: CASSRTGVQETQYF.

This chain uses TRBV7-3 with TRBJ2-3, with D perhaps TRBD1 (5 bases). V was cut by 7 bases and J by 2 bases, with 13 bases left in between. The germline V gene encodes CDR1 SGHTA and CDR2 FQGTGA. The CDR3 loop spans 14 amino acids. CDR3 bases: TGTGCCAGCAAATCAGGGTCTTCCACAGATACGCAGTATTTT. Residues: CASKSGSSTDTQYF.

The chain carries TRBV5-8 and TRBJ1-2; 9 bases match TRBD1. The CDR3 loop spans 13 amino acids. CDR1 SGHTS and CDR2 YDEGEE come from the germline V gene. V shed 4 bases and J 8 bases; nucleotides not matched to a gene: 6. The CDR3 DNA is TGTGCCAGCAGCGTCCGGACAGGGGTCGGCTACACCTTC. It encodes CASSVRTGVGYTF.

V usage is TRBV19 and J usage is TRBJ2-2; 8 bases fit TRBD2. V lost 9 bases, J lost 5 bases, and 5 bases stayed unmatched. This CDR3 spans 13 amino acids. Germline CDR1 LNHDA, CDR2 SQIVND (reference sequence). The CDR3 here is CASGGARTGELFF. CDR3 sequence (DNA): TGTGCCAGCGGGGGGGCAAGAACCGGGGAGCTGTTTTTT.

The J gene is TRBJ2-3, the V gene TRBV2; D is perhaps TRBD2 (5 bases). The ends were cut back, 7 bases at V and 2 bases at J, with 16 bases in the middle. CDR3 length equals 15 residues. In germline, CDR1 is SNHLY, CDR2 FYNNEI. CDR3 in amino acids: CASNSGSRDTDTQYF. The DNA of the CDR3 is TGTGCCAGCAATTCGGGGAGTCGTGACACAGATACGCAGTATTTT.

V gene TRBV10-3 combines with J gene TRBJ2-2; TRBD1 is a possible D gene (6 bases). This CDR3 spans 18 amino acids. V was cut by 3 bases and J by 0 bases, with 17 bases left in between. The germline V gene has CDR1 ENHRY and CDR2 SYGVKD. CDR3 bases: TGTGCCATCAGTGACCCTTTCCCGGGACAAGCGAACACCGGGGAGCTGTTTTTT. Protein sequence: CAISDPFPGQANTGELFF.

This chain links TRBV18 with TRBJ2-3, with 11 bases fitting TRBD2. This CDR3 region has 16 residues. Trimming at V came to 5 bases and at J to 4 bases, leaving 8 bases not matched to a gene. The germline V gene has CDR1 KGHSH and CDR2 LQKENI. CDR3 DNA: TGTGCCAGCTCAGTACCGGGACTAGCGGTAGCAGATACGCAGTATTTT. Residues: CASSVPGLAVADTQYF.

This rearrangement joins TRBV4-2 to TRBJ1-3; TRBD1 is a possible D gene (5 bases). This CDR3 has 17 residues. Germline V gene data show CDR1 as LGHNA and CDR2 as YNFKEQ. Trimming cost V 3 bases and J 0 bases, with 15 bases left between them. The CDR3 DNA sequence: TGTGCCAGCAGCCAGGGGCCAGCGACCCGCTCTGGAAACACCATATATTTT. Translation gives CASSQGPATRSGNTIYF.

The rearrangement uses TRBV6-2 or TRBV6-3 and TRBJ2-3; TRBD1 matches 8 bases. Germline CDR1 and CDR2: MNHEY and SVGEGT. This CDR3 has 14 residues. V was pared by 6 bases and J by 2 bases, with 4 bases of the junction left unmatched. The CDR3 sequence: CASSQDRVTDTQYF. In DNA form, the CDR3 reads TGTGCCAGCAGCCAGGACAGGGTCACAGATACGCAGTATTTT.

The V gene is TRBV18, the J gene TRBJ2-7; 9 bases match TRBD1. Germline V CDR1 and CDR2: KGHSH, LQKENI. V shed 3 bases, J shed 5 bases, and the junction held 8 bases outside the gene matches. The CDR3 is 15 residues long. The CDR3: CASSPAGTGKDEQYF. CDR3 sequence (DNA): TGTGCCAGCTCACCGGCGGGGACAGGGAAGGACGAGCAGTACTTC.

The rearrangement uses TRBV30 and TRBJ2-1; 9 bases fit TRBD2. Per germline, CDR1 GTSNPN and CDR2 SVGIG (reference sequence). CDR3 length: 14 residues. The V gene end was trimmed by 2 bases and the J gene end by 8 bases; junction bases not matched to a gene: 7. Here the CDR3 DNA reads TGTGCCTGGAGTAAGCGGGGGGCCAGGGATGAGCAGTTCTTC. It specifies CAWSKRGARDEQFF. The full variable domain, with the rest looked up from reference TRBV30 and TRBJ2-1, is SQTIHQWPATLVQPVGSPLSLECTVEGTSNPNLYWYRQAAGRGLQLLFYSVGIGQISSEVPQNLSASRPQDRQFILSSKKLLLSDSGFYLCAWSKRGARDEQFFGPGTRLTVL.

The CDR3 region has the DNA TGTGCCAGCAGCTTGGGGGACTTCCAAGAGACCCAGTACTTC. Translated, it gives CASSLGDFQETQYF. The chain carries TRBV5-5 and TRBJ2-5; D perhaps matches TRBD2 (6 bases). This CDR3 is 14 amino acids long. With 0 bases removed from V and 1 base from J, the gap between germline ends came to 7 bases. Per germline, CDR1 SGHKS and CDR2 YYEKEE (reference sequence).

The chain is built from TRBV11-2 and TRBJ1-2; 7 positions agree with TRBD1. The CDR3 is made up of 15 amino acids. J was trimmed by 3 bases and V by 5 bases; bases with no gene match: 9. The V gene's germline CDR1 is SGHAT and CDR2 FQNNGV. The CDR3 loop is CASSPIRGVDYGYTF. CDR3 bases: TGTGCCAGCAGCCCCATCAGGGGGGTGGACTATGGCTACACCTTC.

This clone was detected a few times. The gene calls are TRBV29-1 and TRBJ1-2; D not resolved. V gave up 0 bases and J gave up 2 bases, with 13 bases separating them. CDR1 is SQVTM, CDR2 ANQGSEA, per germline. This CDR3 is built from 15 residues. The CDR3, as DNA: TGCAGCGTTGAAGATCTAAGCCTCGCAAACTATGGCTACACCTTC. The encoded protein is CSVEDLSLANYGYTF.

In its sample, this clone was seen a few times. This chain joins TRBV9 and TRBJ1-2; D is unresolved. Trimming stripped 4 bases from V and 5 bases from J, with 21 bases between. The germline V gene encodes CDR1 SGDLS and CDR2 YYNGEE. This CDR3 comprises 16 residues. The CDR3 coding sequence is TGTGCCAGCAGCCGCGAGCCTGGCGGGTTCCGGTATGGCTACACCTTC. Translated, it gives CASSREPGGFRYGYTF.

V is TRBV27 and J is TRBJ1-1; D gene unclear. CDR3 size: 13 residues. The germline V and J ends were trimmed by 6 bases and 3 bases, with 11 bases remaining between them. The V gene's germline CDR1 is MNHEY and CDR2 SMNVEV (reference sequence). The CDR3 loop reads CASRVGQHTEAFF. CDR3 coding DNA: TGTGCCAGCAGGGTGGGCCAGCACACTGAAGCTTTCTTT.

The V and J genes are TRBV9 and TRBJ2-1; 11 positions match TRBD2. The CDR3 runs to 18 residues. CDR1 is SGDLS, CDR2 YYNGEE, per germline. The junction had 13 bases not matched to a gene; V was cut back by 0 bases and J by 8 bases. The CDR3 sequence is CASSVGRGLAGGNHEQFF. The CDR3 nucleotides are TGTGCCAGCAGCGTAGGCAGGGGTTTAGCGGGGGGGAACCATGAGCAGTTCTTC.

This chain uses TRBV7-8 with TRBJ2-3; 9 bases fit TRBD2. The CDR3 extends over 14 amino acids. Trimming at V came to 2 bases and at J to 4 bases, leaving 1 base not matched to a gene. The germline CDR1 and CDR2 sequences are SGHVS and FQNEAQ. CDR3 in amino acids: CASSLPSGADTQYF. The DNA of the CDR3 is TGTGCCAGCAGCTTACCTAGCGGGGCAGATACGCAGTATTTT.

The rearrangement links TRBV18 to TRBJ1-5, with D possibly TRBD1 on 6 matching bases. V was clipped by 0 bases and J by 7 bases, with 19 bases between them. This CDR3 is 17 amino acids long. Germline CDR1 and CDR2: KGHSH and LQKENI. The CDR3 here is CASSPPLGQPNRQPQHF. The CDR3, as DNA: TGTGCCAGCTCACCACCGCTAGGACAGCCTAACAGGCAGCCCCAGCATTTT.

The V call is TRBV19, the J call TRBJ2-7; TRBD2 matches at 8 bases. The V gene end was trimmed by 3 bases and the J gene end by 0 bases; junction bases not matched to a gene: 4. Germline values: CDR1 LNHDA, CDR2 SQIVND (reference sequence). The CDR3 totals 15 residues. The CDR3 nucleotides are TGTGCCAGTAGTATCCTACTAGCGGACTCCTACGAGCAGTACTTC. Translation: CASSILLADSYEQYF.

This chain joins TRBV15 and TRBJ2-1; D is possibly TRBD1 (7 bases). This CDR3 region has 16 residues. Germline CDR1 is LNHNV and CDR2 is YYDKDF (reference sequence). V was pared by 0 bases and J by 8 bases, with 17 bases between. CDR3 sequence reads: CATSRDAGGYVDEQFF. DNA of the CDR3: TGTGCCACCAGCAGAGATGCAGGGGGGTATGTGGATGAGCAGTTCTTC. The whole variable domain, filled in from reference TRBV15 and TRBJ2-1, reads DAMVIQNPRYQVTQFGKPVTLSCSQTLNHNVMYWYQQKSSQAPKLLFHYYDKDFNNEADTPDNFQSRRPNTSFCFLDIRSPGLGDTAMYLCATSRDAGGYVDEQFFGPGTRLTVL.

The chain couples TRBV4-3 to TRBJ1-2; the match to TRBD1 covers 9 bases. The ends lost 4 bases at V and 8 bases at J; junction bases unmatched: 11. The germline CDR1 and CDR2 sequences are LGHNA and YSLEER. CDR3 length: 15 residues. This CDR3 is CASSLGQGLVEGYTF. DNA of the CDR3: TGCGCCAGCAGCCTAGGACAGGGGTTGGTAGAAGGCTACACCTTC.

CDR3 coding DNA: TGTGCTAGTGGTTTGGGGGGACAGCAAGAGACCCAGTACTTC. Protein sequence: CASGLGGQQETQYF. The chain employs TRBV12-5 and TRBJ2-5; 7 nucleotides line up with TRBD1. Trimming cost V 1 base and J 2 bases; bases outside gene matches: 1. Germline-derived CDR1 and CDR2 are LGHNT and FRNRAP. The CDR3 covers 14 residues.

This chain joins TRBV19 and TRBJ1-5, with TRBD1 matching 9 bases. The CDR3 extends over 19 amino acids. V was clipped by 3 bases and J by 4 bases; unmatched bases: 16. Germline CDR1 is LNHDA and CDR2 is SQIVND (reference sequence). CDR3: CASSIYPGQGPLRNQPQHF. The DNA for the CDR3 is TGTGCCAGTAGTATTTACCCGGGACAGGGCCCTTTAAGGAATCAGCCCCAGCATTTT.

The gene calls are TRBV19 and TRBJ1-1; 9 nucleotides match TRBD1. CDR1 is LNHDA, CDR2 SQIVND, per germline (reference sequence). V lost 1 base and J lost 7; bases outside the gene matches: 4. CDR3 length equals 14 residues. The CDR3 loop reads CASSIVTGGGEAFF. The CDR3 bases are TGTGCCAGTAGTATAGTCACAGGGGGCGGTGAAGCTTTCTTT.

The V gene is TRBV3-1 (or the pseudogene TRBV3-2), the J gene TRBJ2-5; TRBD1 matches at 9 bases. Trimming cost V 4 bases and J 4 bases; bases outside gene matches: 10. This CDR3 is built from 16 residues. Germline V lookup: CDR1 LGHDT, CDR2 YNNKEL (reference sequence). The CDR3 DNA reads TGTGCCAGCAGCCCCGGGGACAGGGCGTGGGGAGAGACCCAGTACTTC. Translated: CASSPGDRAWGETQYF.

V and J are TRBV15 and TRBJ1-5; perhaps TRBD1 as D (6 bases). Germline V gene data show CDR1 as LNHNV and CDR2 as YYDKDF (reference sequence). The CDR3 has 15 residues. V was pared by 0 bases and J by 8 bases, with 14 bases between. Here the CDR3 reads CATSRDRGLMEPQHF. As DNA, the CDR3 is TGTGCCACCAGCAGAGACAGGGGCCTCATGGAGCCCCAGCATTTT.

The CDR3 bases are TGCGCCAGCAGCTTGGAGGGACATAACACAGATACGCAGTATTTT. It is translated as CASSLEGHNTDTQYF. The genes are TRBV5-1 and TRBJ2-3; tentatively, D is TRBD1 (6 bases). The CDR3 spans 15 residues. V lost 0 bases, J lost 2 bases, and 10 bases lay in between. CDR1 is SGHRS, CDR2 YFSETQ, per germline.

V gene TRBV7-8 combines with J gene TRBJ2-7, with 8 bases lining up with TRBD1. CDR1 and CDR2 from the germline V gene are SGHVS and FQNEAQ. Unmatched junction bases numbered 1, after V lost 7 bases and J lost 2 bases. CDR3 size: 12 residues. The CDR3 reads CASMGQAYEQYF. The DNA for the CDR3 is TGTGCCAGCATGGGACAGGCCTACGAGCAGTACTTC.

V is TRBV19 and J is TRBJ2-2, with D perhaps matching TRBD1 (6 bases). The V and J ends lost 9 bases and 4 bases respectively, with 12 bases between them. Germline V gene lookup returns CDR1 LNHDA and CDR2 SQIVND (reference sequence). The CDR3 has 13 amino acids. CDR3 in DNA: TGTGCCAGCGGCACAGGGTTCACCGGGGAGCTGTTTTTT. It yields the protein CASGTGFTGELFF. Variable domain in full (rest from reference TRBV19 and TRBJ2-2): DGGITQSPKYLFRKEGQNVTLSCEQNLNHDAMYWYRQDPGQGLRLIYYSQIVNDFQKGDIAEGYSVSREKKESFPLTVTSAQKNPTAFYLCASGTGFTGELFFGEGSRLTVL.

V and J are TRBV9 and TRBJ1-5, with D maybe TRBD1 (6 bases). This CDR3 comprises 14 residues. From germline, CDR1 is SGDLS and CDR2 YYNGEE. V dropped 3 bases and J dropped 0 bases, with 7 bases sitting between them. CDR3 sequence reads: CASSGGGSNQPQHF. As DNA, the CDR3 is TGTGCCAGCAGCGGAGGGGGTAGCAATCAGCCCCAGCATTTT. Full variable domain (remainder filled in from reference TRBV9 and TRBJ1-5): DSGVTQTPKHLITATGQRVTLRCSPRSGDLSVYWYQQSLDQGLQFLIQYYNGEERAKGNILERFSAQQFPDLHSELNLSSLELGDSALYFCASSGGGSNQPQHFGDGTRLSIL.

The chain carries TRBV24-1 and TRBJ2-5; 7 bases fit TRBD1. This CDR3 contains 15 residues. Looked up from germline, CDR1 is KGHDR and CDR2 is SFDVKD. Germline trimming cut 4 bases from V and 5 bases from J; bases unmatched to any gene: 9. In nucleotides, the CDR3 is TGTGCCACCAGTGAAAACAGGGGATCCGGCGAGACCCAGTACTTC. It encodes CATSENRGSGETQYF.